Described below is a single TCR beta chain sequence and its context. The sample belongs to a study of a mutant IDH1 vaccine in newly diagnosed glioma. Across the study: Before enrollment, the patients had been treated with radiotherapy alone, temozolomide alone, or both together. Most of them had received both.

Documented time point: baseline, week 1 (first vaccination visit). The treatment here: pre-vaccination baseline after standard-of-care therapy. Trimming took 3 bases from V and 5 from J, leaving 14 bases between them. Per germline, CDR1 MDHEN and CDR2 SYDVKM. The CDR3 is 15 residues long. Measured with immunoSEQ multiplex PCR; TCRdb has only the in-frame clones, and not every one. Among about 92,000 clones, about four fifths were seen once, and the ten largest hold under 8%. Specimen: PBMCs, collected from a glioma patient treated with radiotherapy, temozolomide or both. The sequence was collected from a woman aged 50 to 60 with glioma. The rearrangement joins TRBV28 to TRBJ1-5; D remains ambiguous. CDR3 in DNA: TGTGCCAGCAGTTTGTCAGGCGTGGGCGATCAGCCCCAGCATTTT. It codes for CASSLSGVGDQPQHF.